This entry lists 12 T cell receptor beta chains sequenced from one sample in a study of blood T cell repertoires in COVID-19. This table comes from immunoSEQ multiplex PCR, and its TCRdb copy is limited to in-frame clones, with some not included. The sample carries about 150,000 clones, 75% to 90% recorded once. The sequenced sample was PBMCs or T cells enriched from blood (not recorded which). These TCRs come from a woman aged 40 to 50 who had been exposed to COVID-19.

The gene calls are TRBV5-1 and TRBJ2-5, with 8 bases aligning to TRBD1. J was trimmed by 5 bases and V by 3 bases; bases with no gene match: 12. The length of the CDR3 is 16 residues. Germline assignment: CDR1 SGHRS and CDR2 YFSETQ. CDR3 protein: CASSWVTGAFRETQYF. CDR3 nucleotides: TGCGCCAGCAGCTGGGTGACAGGGGCCTTCCGGGAGACCCAGTACTTC.

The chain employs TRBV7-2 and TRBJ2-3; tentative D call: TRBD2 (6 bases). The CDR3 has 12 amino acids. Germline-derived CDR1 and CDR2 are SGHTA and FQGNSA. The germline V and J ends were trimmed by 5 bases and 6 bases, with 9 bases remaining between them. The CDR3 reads CASSILADTQYF. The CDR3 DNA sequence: TGTGCCAGCAGCATTCTAGCGGATACGCAGTATTTT.

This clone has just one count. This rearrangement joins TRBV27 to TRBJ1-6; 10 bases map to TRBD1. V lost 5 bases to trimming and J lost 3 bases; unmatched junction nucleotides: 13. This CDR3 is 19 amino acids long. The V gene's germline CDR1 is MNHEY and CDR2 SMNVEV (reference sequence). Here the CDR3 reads CASSTRLGQGPIYNSPLHF. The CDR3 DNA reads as TGTGCCAGCAGTACTAGGTTGGGACAGGGGCCGATCTATAATTCACCCCTCCACTTT.

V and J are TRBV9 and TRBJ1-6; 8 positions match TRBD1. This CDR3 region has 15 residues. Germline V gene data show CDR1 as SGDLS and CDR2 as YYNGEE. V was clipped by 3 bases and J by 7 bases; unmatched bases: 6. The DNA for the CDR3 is TGTGCCAGCAGCGCTCCGCAGGGGGCAAATTCACCCCTCCACTTT. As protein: CASSAPQGANSPLHF.

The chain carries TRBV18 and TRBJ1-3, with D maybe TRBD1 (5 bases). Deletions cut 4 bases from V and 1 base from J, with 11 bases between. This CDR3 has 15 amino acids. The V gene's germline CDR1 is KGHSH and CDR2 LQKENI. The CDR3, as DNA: TGTGCCAGCTCACGAAGCGGGGGATCTGGAAACACCATATATTTT. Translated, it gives CASSRSGGSGNTIYF.

CDR3: CASSDDGHQLTEAFF. CDR3 in DNA: TGTGCCAGCAGCGATGACGGACACCAACTCACTGAAGCTTTCTTT. The rearrangement links TRBV28 to TRBJ1-1, with D maybe TRBD1 (5 bases). Trimming left V 6 bases short and J 4 bases short, with 18 bases between. The CDR3 runs to 15 residues. Per the germline V gene, CDR1 is MDHEN and CDR2 is SYDVKM.

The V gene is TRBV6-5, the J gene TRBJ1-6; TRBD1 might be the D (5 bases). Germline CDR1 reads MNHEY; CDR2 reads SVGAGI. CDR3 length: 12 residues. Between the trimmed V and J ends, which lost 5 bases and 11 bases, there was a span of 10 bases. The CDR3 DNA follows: TGTGCCAGCAGTACGACAGTTGCACCCCTCCACTTT. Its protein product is CASSTTVAPLHF.

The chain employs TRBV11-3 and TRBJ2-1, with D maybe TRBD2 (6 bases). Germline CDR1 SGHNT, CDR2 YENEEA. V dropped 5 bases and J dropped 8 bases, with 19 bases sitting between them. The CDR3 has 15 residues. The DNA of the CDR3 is TGTGCCAGCAGCCCTGACGCAGGGAGGCCTCATGAGCAGTTCTTC. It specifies CASSPDAGRPHEQFF.

The DNA of the CDR3 is TGTGCCAGCAGCCCCAGGGGGAACGTTGGCTACACCTTC. Protein: CASSPRGNVGYTF. V is TRBV7-9 and J is TRBJ1-2; 7 bases are shared with TRBD1. The junction had 7 bases not matched to a gene; V was cut back by 5 bases and J by 7 bases. The germline CDR1 and CDR2 sequences are SEHNR and FQNEAQ (reference sequence). The length of the CDR3 is 13 residues.

The CDR3 reads CASSADSYEQYF. The CDR3 DNA follows: TGTGCCAGCAGCGCAGACTCTTACGAGCAGTACTTC. The chain is built from TRBV11-2 and TRBJ2-7; no definite D call. Trimming removed 5 bases at V and 4 bases at J, with 9 bases between. Germline V gene data show CDR1 as SGHAT and CDR2 as FQNNGV. This CDR3 comprises 12 residues. Full variable domain (rest looked up from reference TRBV11-2 and TRBJ2-7): EAGVAQSPRYKIIEKRQSVAFWCNPISGHATLYWYQQILGQGPKLLIQFQNNGVVDDSQLPKDRFSAERLKGVDSTLKIQPAKLEDSAVYLCASSADSYEQYFGPGTRLTVT.

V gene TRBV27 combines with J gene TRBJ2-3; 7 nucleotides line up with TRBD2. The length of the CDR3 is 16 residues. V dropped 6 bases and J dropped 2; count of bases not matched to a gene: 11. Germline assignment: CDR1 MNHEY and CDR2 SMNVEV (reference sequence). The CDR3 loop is CASSFQRGSPTDTQYF. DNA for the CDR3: TGTGCCAGCAGCTTCCAGCGGGGATCCCCCACAGATACGCAGTATTTT.

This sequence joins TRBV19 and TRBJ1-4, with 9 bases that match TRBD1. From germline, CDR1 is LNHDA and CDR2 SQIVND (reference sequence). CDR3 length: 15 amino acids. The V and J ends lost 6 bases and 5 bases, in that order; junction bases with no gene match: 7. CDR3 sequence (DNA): TGTGCCAGTAGCCCGACAGGGGGACGAAATGAAAAACTGTTTTTT. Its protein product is CASSPTGGRNEKLFF.